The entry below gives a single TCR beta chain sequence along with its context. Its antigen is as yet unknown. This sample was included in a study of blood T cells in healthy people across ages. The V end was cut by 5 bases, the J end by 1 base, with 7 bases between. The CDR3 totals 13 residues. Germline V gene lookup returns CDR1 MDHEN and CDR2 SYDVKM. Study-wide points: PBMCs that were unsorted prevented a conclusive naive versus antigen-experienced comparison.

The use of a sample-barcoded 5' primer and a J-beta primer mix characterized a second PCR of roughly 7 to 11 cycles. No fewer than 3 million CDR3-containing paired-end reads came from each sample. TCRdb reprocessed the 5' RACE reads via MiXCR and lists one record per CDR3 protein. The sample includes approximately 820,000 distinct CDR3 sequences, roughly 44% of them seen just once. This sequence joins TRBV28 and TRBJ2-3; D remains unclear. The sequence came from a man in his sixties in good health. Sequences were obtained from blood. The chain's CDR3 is CASSLYGTDTQYF. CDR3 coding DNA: TGTGCCAGCAGTCTGTATGGCACAGATACGCAGTATTTT.